These 30 T cell receptor beta chains originate from one sample sequenced in a study of blood T cell repertoires in COVID-19. Sequenced by immunoSEQ multiplex PCR; TCRdb stores in-frame clones only, minus some. The sample carries 25,000 to 30,000 clones, roughly 88% recorded once. The sequenced sample was peripheral blood. These TCRs come from a woman aged 80 or over with COVID-19, enrolled during active disease.

This chain connects TRBV11-3 to TRBJ2-3; TRBD2 agrees at 9 bases. The V segment lost 5 bases and the J segment 0 bases; nucleotides outside the gene matches: 6. The CDR3 length is 16 residues. The germline V gene has CDR1 SGHNT and CDR2 YENEEA. The CDR3 loop reads CASSPATSGSTDTQYF. The DNA of the CDR3 is TGTGCCAGCAGCCCCGCGACTAGCGGAAGCACAGATACGCAGTATTTT.

The chain couples TRBV5-1 to TRBJ2-7; TRBD1 agrees at 8 bases. This CDR3 contains 16 residues. CDR1 and CDR2 from the germline V gene are SGHRS and YFSETQ. Trimming at V came to 0 bases and at J to 3 bases, leaving 8 bases not matched to a gene. In nucleotides, the CDR3 is TGCGCCAGCAGCTTGGCCTCTGGACAGGGACGCTACGAGCAGTACTTC. Amino acids: CASSLASGQGRYEQYF.

The chain couples TRBV11-2 to TRBJ2-2; TRBD2 aligns across 9 bases. Germline CDR1 is SGHAT and CDR2 is FQNNGV. J was trimmed by 5 bases and V by 1 base; bases with no gene match: 5. The CDR3 runs to 16 residues. CDR3 region: CASSLVLAGGTGELFF. The CDR3 region has the DNA TGTGCCAGCAGCTTAGTACTGGCGGGGGGGACCGGGGAGCTGTTTTTT.

The chain is built from TRBV5-1 and TRBJ2-5; TRBD2 might be the D (5 bases). V gave up 4 bases and J gave up 1 base, with 14 bases separating them. Germline V gives CDR1 SGHRS, CDR2 YFSETQ. The CDR3 consists of 15 residues. Here the CDR3 reads CASSLAVSIQETQYF. The CDR3 nucleotides are TGCGCCAGCAGCCTAGCCGTATCCATCCAAGAGACCCAGTACTTC.

V is TRBV18 and J is TRBJ1-4, with 7 bases matching TRBD1. This CDR3 contains 15 residues. J lost 5 bases, V lost 1 base, and 4 bases had no gene match. From germline, CDR1 is KGHSH and CDR2 LQKENI. CDR3 region: CASSPLGQENEKLFF. The CDR3 DNA follows: TGTGCCAGCTCACCACTTGGACAGGAGAATGAAAAACTGTTTTTT.

The V and J genes are TRBV19 and TRBJ1-2, with D possibly TRBD1 on 6 matching bases. Germline CDR1 is LNHDA and CDR2 is SQIVND (reference sequence). The CDR3 is 13 amino acids. The V gene lost 3 bases and the J gene lost 7 bases, with 12 bases spanning the gap. CDR3 nucleotides: TGTGCCAGTAGTATTGAAACAGGGCGTGGCTACACCTTC. The encoded protein is CASSIETGRGYTF.

The chain has TRBV16 and TRBJ1-2; TRBD1 agrees at 10 bases. V shed 4 bases and J 4 bases; nucleotides not matched to a gene: 6. Germline loops: CDR1 KGHSY, CDR2 FQNENV. The CDR3 covers 15 residues. CDR3 nucleotide sequence: TGTGCCAGCAGCCGCGGGACAGGGGACGCCTATGGCTACACCTTC. This gives the protein CASSRGTGDAYGYTF.

This clone was counted once. V is TRBV5-1 and J is TRBJ1-2; tentatively, D is TRBD1 (5 bases). Trimming removed 4 bases at V and 4 bases at J, with 14 bases between. Germline V gives CDR1 SGHRS, CDR2 YFSETQ. The CDR3 contains 14 residues. CDR3 sequence (DNA): TGCGCCAGCAGCCCCACCCAGGGTGGCTATGGCTACACCTTC. Encoded protein: CASSPTQGGYGYTF.

This chain's CDR3 is CASSVAGGNEKLFF. The CDR3 DNA is TGTGCCAGCAGCGTTGCGGGTGGGAACGAAAAACTGTTTTTT. This rearrangement joins TRBV9 to TRBJ1-4; D unresolved. Germline CDR1 is SGDLS and CDR2 is YYNGEE. The CDR3 consists of 14 residues. Trimming stripped 2 bases from V and 8 bases from J, with 13 bases between.

This clone is a singleton in its sample. The chain combines TRBV24-1 with TRBJ2-1; TRBD2 matches at 15 bases. The CDR3 is made up of 16 amino acids. Per the germline V gene, CDR1 is KGHDR and CDR2 is SFDVKD. V trimming: 3 bases; J trimming: 6 bases; junction bases outside the gene matches: 2. Written as DNA, the CDR3 is TGTGCCACCAGTGATCCGGGACTAGCGGGGGGCAATGAGCAGTTCTTC. Its protein product is CATSDPGLAGGNEQFF.

The rearrangement uses TRBV7-9 and TRBJ1-3, with TRBD1 matching 7 bases. CDR1 is SEHNR, CDR2 FQNEAQ, per germline (reference sequence). The V gene end was trimmed by 10 bases and the J gene end by 0 bases; junction bases not matched to a gene: 3. The CDR3 contains 13 residues. This chain's CDR3 is CAIQGDSGNTIYF. The CDR3, as DNA: TGTGCCATTCAGGGGGACTCTGGAAACACCATATATTTT.

The count of this clone is one. DNA of the CDR3: TGTGCCAGCATCGGGGTCATGAACACTGAAGCTTTCTTT. It yields the protein CASIGVMNTEAFF. The chain has TRBV2 and TRBJ1-1; D unresolved. Trimming removed 7 bases from V and 0 bases from J, with 9 bases in between. CDR1 is SNHLY and CDR2 is FYNNEI in the germline V gene. The CDR3 runs 13 residues.

The chain couples TRBV6-5 to TRBJ1-2, with 9 bases aligning to TRBD1. V lost 5 bases, J lost 7 bases, and 5 bases stayed unmatched. The V gene's germline CDR1 is MNHEY and CDR2 SVGAGI. This CDR3 contains 13 residues. The CDR3 here is CASSQRTGAGYTF. CDR3 bases: TGTGCCAGCAGTCAGAGGACAGGGGCTGGCTACACCTTC.

The chain employs TRBV6-5 and TRBJ1-2; the D is unclear. The germline CDR1 and CDR2 sequences are MNHEY and SVGAGI. The V end was cut by 9 bases, the J end by 5 bases, with 13 bases between. The CDR3 is made up of 12 amino acids. The CDR3 sequence: CASKEGGYGYTF. CDR3 in DNA: TGTGCCAGTAAGGAGGGAGGATATGGCTACACCTTC.

The rearrangement uses TRBV25-1 and TRBJ1-2; the D is unclear. V lost 1 base and J lost 5, with 5 bases in between. The germline V gene encodes CDR1 MGHDK and CDR2 SYGVNS. The CDR3 spans 12 residues. CDR3 sequence (DNA): TGTGCCAGCAGTGAATTTCTTTATGGCTACACCTTC. This translates into CASSEFLYGYTF.

The V call is TRBV9, the J call TRBJ1-1; TRBD1 matches at 7 bases. The J segment lost 5 bases and the V segment lost 1 base, leaving 2 bases of the junction unmatched. Germline lookup yields CDR1 SGDLS and CDR2 YYNGEE. CDR3 size: 13 residues. This CDR3 reads CASSVQGETEAFF. As DNA, the CDR3 is TGTGCCAGCAGCGTACAGGGGGAGACTGAAGCTTTCTTT.

The V gene is TRBV7-8, the J gene TRBJ2-1, with D perhaps TRBD2 (7 bases). The CDR3 covers 16 residues. Germline V gene lookup returns CDR1 SGHVS and CDR2 FQNEAQ. Trimming stripped 5 bases from V and 8 bases from J, with 22 bases between. CDR3 nucleotide sequence: TGTGCCAGCAGCCTCCGAGGGGGGGGCGATTATTATGAGCAGTTCTTC. Translated, it gives CASSLRGGGDYYEQFF.

The rearrangement uses TRBV7-2 and TRBJ2-5; 7 bases are a match to TRBD2. With V trimmed by 8 bases and J by 0 bases, 3 bases remained unmatched. Germline CDR1 is SGHTA and CDR2 is FQGNSA. The CDR3 sequence is 13 residues long. The CDR3 coding sequence is TGTGCCAGCCAGGGAGGGTACCAAGAGACCCAGTACTTC. It is translated as CASQGGYQETQYF.

This rearrangement joins TRBV30 to TRBJ1-2, with D possibly TRBD1 on 5 matching bases. This CDR3 is built from 12 residues. Deletions cut 0 bases from V and 8 bases from J, with 10 bases between. Germline V gene data show CDR1 as GTSNPN and CDR2 as SVGIG (reference sequence). For the CDR3, the DNA is TGTGCCTGGAGTGTACAGGTGGAAGGCTACACCTTC. This codes for CAWSVQVEGYTF.

V is TRBV5-1 and J is TRBJ1-2; 7 nucleotides match TRBD1. The CDR3 length is 17 residues. Germline V gene sequence: CDR1 SGHRS, CDR2 YFSETQ. V shed 4 bases, J shed 4 bases, and the junction held 16 bases outside the gene matches. The CDR3 loop is CASSPPRRTGDAYGYTF. CDR3 sequence (DNA): TGCGCCAGCAGCCCCCCCCGGAGGACAGGCGACGCCTATGGCTACACCTTC.

This clone was counted between two and nine times. The CDR3, as DNA: TGCGCCAGCAGCCCCGGACAGACAAACACTGAAGCTTTCTTT. As protein: CASSPGQTNTEAFF. The V gene is TRBV5-1, the J gene TRBJ1-1, with D possibly being TRBD1 (6 bases). Between the trimmed V and J ends, which lost 4 bases and 2 bases, there was a span of 12 bases. The CDR3 has 14 amino acids. The germline V gene encodes CDR1 SGHRS and CDR2 YFSETQ.

This rearrangement joins TRBV25-1 to TRBJ1-4; 8 bases match TRBD1. This CDR3 is built from 15 residues. Per germline, CDR1 MGHDK and CDR2 SYGVNS. After removal of 5 bases from V and 7 bases from J, the junction contained 9 bases not matched to a gene. DNA for the CDR3: TGTGCCAGCAGTTCCCAGGGGGCATTTAGTGAAAAACTGTTTTTT. It translates to CASSSQGAFSEKLFF.

The table lists this clone with a few counts. The rearrangement uses TRBV15 and TRBJ1-4; a possible D gene is TRBD1 (6 bases). V lost 5 bases, J lost 2 bases, and 15 bases lay in between. The CDR3 is 16 amino acids. The germline V gene encodes CDR1 LNHNV and CDR2 YYDKDF (reference sequence). This CDR3 is CATSPWGQGTNEKLFF. In DNA form, the CDR3 reads TGTGCCACCAGCCCGTGGGGTCAGGGGACTAATGAAAAACTGTTTTTT.

This chain connects TRBV11-2 to TRBJ2-5, with D uncertain. V lost 5 bases and J 5 bases, leaving 15 bases between the germline ends. The CDR3 covers 14 residues. Germline V lookup: CDR1 SGHAT, CDR2 FQNNGV. CDR3 residues: CASSPRVGQETQYF. The CDR3 nucleotides read TGTGCCAGCAGCCCTAGAGTGGGTCAGGAGACCCAGTACTTC.

The table lists this clone with a count of one. The chain couples TRBV6-5 to TRBJ1-1; TRBD1 matches 7 bases. CDR1 is MNHEY and CDR2 is SVGAGI in the germline V gene. The trim removed 6 bases at V and 4 bases at J, leaving 8 bases unmatched. The CDR3 consists of 14 residues. The DNA for the CDR3 is TGTGCCAGCAGCCACGGCGACAGGGTCACTGAAGCTTTCTTT. This translates into CASSHGDRVTEAFF.

The chain is built from TRBV5-1 and TRBJ2-1, with D maybe TRBD1 (5 bases). The CDR3 has 15 residues. Germline V lookup: CDR1 SGHRS, CDR2 YFSETQ. V was pared by 0 bases and J by 8 bases, with 15 bases between. The CDR3 protein is CASSLDRKKRDEQFF. CDR3 sequence (DNA): TGCGCCAGCAGCTTGGACAGGAAAAAACGGGATGAGCAGTTCTTC. The full variable domain, its missing parts supplied by reference TRBV5-1 and TRBJ2-1, is KAGVTQTPRYLIKTRGQQVTLSCSPISGHRSVSWYQQTPGQGLQFLFEYFSETQRNKGNFPGRFSGRQFSNSRSEMNVSTLELGDSALYLCASSLDRKKRDEQFFGPGTRLTVL.

This chain connects TRBV18 to TRBJ2-7, with 10 bases matching TRBD1. The J segment lost 5 bases and the V segment lost 3 bases, leaving 7 bases of the junction unmatched. Germline V gene sequence: CDR1 KGHSH, CDR2 LQKENI. The CDR3 is 15 amino acids. CDR3 sequence (DNA): TGTGCCAGCTCACCTAAAGGGACAGGGGTCCACGAGCAGTACTTC. It specifies CASSPKGTGVHEQYF. Combining the CDR3 with reference TRBV18 and TRBJ2-7 gives the whole variable domain NAGVMQNPRHLVRRRGQEARLRCSPMKGHSHVYWYRQLPEEGLKFMVYLQKENIIDESGMPKERFSAEFPKEGPSILRIQQVVRGDSAAYFCASSPKGTGVHEQYFGPGTRLTVT.

This clone was observed a few times. V is TRBV30 and J is TRBJ2-7; TRBD1 is a possible D gene (6 bases). From germline, CDR1 is GTSNPN and CDR2 SVGIG (reference sequence). The CDR3 is 13 amino acids. Trimming removed 4 bases at V and 5 bases at J, with 15 bases between. The CDR3 bases are TGTGCCTGGATGTTGAGGGGGTCAGACGAGCAGTACTTC. It is translated as CAWMLRGSDEQYF.

V gene TRBV5-1 combines with J gene TRBJ2-2, with a tentative D call TRBD1 (6 bases). Trimming left V 1 base short and J 0 bases short, with 13 bases between. Germline values: CDR1 SGHRS, CDR2 YFSETQ. The CDR3 sequence is 17 residues long. The CDR3 coding sequence is TGCGCCAGCAGCTTGACGTCTCCAGGGGCGAACACCGGGGAGCTGTTTTTT. It translates to CASSLTSPGANTGELFF.

The chain carries TRBV5-1 and TRBJ2-1, with TRBD1 matching 7 bases. V trimming: 0 bases; J trimming: 0 bases; junction bases outside the gene matches: 0. Germline assignment: CDR1 SGHRS and CDR2 YFSETQ. The CDR3 totals 15 residues. The CDR3 region is CASSLDRGSYNEQFF. Here the CDR3 DNA reads TGCGCCAGCAGCTTGGACAGGGGCTCCTACAATGAGCAGTTCTTC.